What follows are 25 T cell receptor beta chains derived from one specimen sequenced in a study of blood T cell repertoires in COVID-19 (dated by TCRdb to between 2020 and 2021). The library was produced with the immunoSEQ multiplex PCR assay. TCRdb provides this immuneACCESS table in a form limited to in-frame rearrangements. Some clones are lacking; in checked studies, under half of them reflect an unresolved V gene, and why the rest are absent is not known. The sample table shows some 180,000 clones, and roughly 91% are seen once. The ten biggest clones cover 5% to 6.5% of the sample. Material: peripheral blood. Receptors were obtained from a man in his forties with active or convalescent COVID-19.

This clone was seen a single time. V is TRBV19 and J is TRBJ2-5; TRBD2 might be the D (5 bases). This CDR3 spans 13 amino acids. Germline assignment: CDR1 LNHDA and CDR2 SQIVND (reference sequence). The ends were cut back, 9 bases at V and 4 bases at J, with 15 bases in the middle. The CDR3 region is CASRLLGRETQYF. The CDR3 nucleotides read TGTGCCAGCCGGCTACTAGGTCGAGAGACCCAGTACTTC.

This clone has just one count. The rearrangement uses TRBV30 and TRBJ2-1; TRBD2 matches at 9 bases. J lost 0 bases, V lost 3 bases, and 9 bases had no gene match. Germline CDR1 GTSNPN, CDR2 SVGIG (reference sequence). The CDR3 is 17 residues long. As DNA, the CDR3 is TGTGCCTGGAGGGGGATGACTAGCGGAGCCTCCTACAATGAGCAGTTCTTC. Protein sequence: CAWRGMTSGASYNEQFF.

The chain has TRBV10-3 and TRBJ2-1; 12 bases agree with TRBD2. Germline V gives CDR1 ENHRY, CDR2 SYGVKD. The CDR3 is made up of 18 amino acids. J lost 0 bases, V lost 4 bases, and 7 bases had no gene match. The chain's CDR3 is CAISAPSGRAPSYNEQFF. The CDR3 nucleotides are TGTGCCATCAGTGCACCTAGCGGGAGGGCCCCCTCCTACAATGAGCAGTTCTTC.

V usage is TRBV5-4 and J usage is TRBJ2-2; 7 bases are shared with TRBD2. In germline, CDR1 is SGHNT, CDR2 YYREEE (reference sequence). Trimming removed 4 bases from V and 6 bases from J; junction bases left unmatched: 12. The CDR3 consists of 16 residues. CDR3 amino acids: CASSHGGTGGAGELFF. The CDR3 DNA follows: TGTGCCAGCAGCCACGGGGGGACCGGTGGGGCCGGGGAGCTGTTTTTT.

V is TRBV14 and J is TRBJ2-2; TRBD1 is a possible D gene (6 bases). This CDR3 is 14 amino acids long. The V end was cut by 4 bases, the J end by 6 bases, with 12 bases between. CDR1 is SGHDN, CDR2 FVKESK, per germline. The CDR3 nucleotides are TGTGCCAGCAGCCTTTTGGCAGGGGCCGGGGAGCTGTTTTTT. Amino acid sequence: CASSLLAGAGELFF.

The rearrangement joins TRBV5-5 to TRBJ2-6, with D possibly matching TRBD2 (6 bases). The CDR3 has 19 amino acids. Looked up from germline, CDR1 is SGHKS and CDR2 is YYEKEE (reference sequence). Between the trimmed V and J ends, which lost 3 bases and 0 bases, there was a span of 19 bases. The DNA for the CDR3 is TGTGCCAGCAGCTATAACCCGGGGGTTGGTATCTCTGGGGCCAACGTCCTGACTTTC. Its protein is CASSYNPGVGISGANVLTF. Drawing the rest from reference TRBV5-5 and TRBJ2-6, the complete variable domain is DAGVTQSPTHLIKTRGQQVTLRCSPISGHKSVSWYQQVLGQGPQFIFQYYEKEERGRGNFPDRFSARQFPNYSSELNVNALLLGDSALYLCASSYNPGVGISGANVLTFGAGSRLTVL.

The CDR3 bases are TGTGCCAGCAGTTACGCCGGGACAGCGTTAATTGTCTATGGCTACACCTTC. As protein: CASSYAGTALIVYGYTF. The chain joins TRBV6-2 or TRBV6-3 to TRBJ1-2; 7 nucleotides match TRBD1. Germline trimming cut 2 bases from V and 4 bases from J; bases unmatched to any gene: 13. The V gene's germline CDR1 is MNHEY and CDR2 SVGEGT. This CDR3 is built from 17 residues.

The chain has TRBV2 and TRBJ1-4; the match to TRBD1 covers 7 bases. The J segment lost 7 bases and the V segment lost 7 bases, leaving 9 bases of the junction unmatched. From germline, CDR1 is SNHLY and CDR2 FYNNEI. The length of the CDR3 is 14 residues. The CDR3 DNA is TGTGCCAGCACTGCAGGGGGGTTGGTTGAAAAACTGTTTTTT. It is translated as CASTAGGLVEKLFF.

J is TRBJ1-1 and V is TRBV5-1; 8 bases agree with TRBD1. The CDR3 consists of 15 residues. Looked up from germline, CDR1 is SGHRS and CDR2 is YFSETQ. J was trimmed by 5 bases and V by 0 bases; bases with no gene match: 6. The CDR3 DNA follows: TGCGCCAGCAGCTTGGGGACAGGGAGCGTAACTGAAGCTTTCTTT. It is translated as CASSLGTGSVTEAFF.

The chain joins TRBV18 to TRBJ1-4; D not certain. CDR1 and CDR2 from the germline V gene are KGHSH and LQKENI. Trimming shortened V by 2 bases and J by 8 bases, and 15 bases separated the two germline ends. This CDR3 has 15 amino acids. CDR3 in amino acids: CASSPKPGPREKLFF. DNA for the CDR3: TGTGCCAGCTCACCAAAGCCAGGCCCTCGAGAAAAACTGTTTTTT.

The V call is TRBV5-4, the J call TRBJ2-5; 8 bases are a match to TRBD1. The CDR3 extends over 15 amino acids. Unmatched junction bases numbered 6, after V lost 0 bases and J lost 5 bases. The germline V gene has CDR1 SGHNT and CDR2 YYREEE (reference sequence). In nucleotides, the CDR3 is TGTGCCAGCAGCTTGGGTGACAGGGGAAAGGAGACCCAGTACTTC. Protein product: CASSLGDRGKETQYF.

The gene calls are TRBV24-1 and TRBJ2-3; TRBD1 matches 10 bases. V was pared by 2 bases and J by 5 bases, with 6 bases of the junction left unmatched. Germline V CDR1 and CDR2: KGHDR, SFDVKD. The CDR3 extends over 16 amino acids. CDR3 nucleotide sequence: TGTGCCACCAGTGATTGGGGACAGGGGCGGGAAGATACGCAGTATTTT. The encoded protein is CATSDWGQGREDTQYF.

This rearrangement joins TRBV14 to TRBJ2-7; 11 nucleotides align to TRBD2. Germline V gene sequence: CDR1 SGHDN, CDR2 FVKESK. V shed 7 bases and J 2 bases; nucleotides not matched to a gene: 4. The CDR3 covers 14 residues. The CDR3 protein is CASTRTSGPYEQYF. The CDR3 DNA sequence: TGTGCCAGCACCCGGACTAGCGGGCCCTACGAGCAGTACTTC. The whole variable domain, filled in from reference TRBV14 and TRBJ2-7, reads EAGVTQFPSHSVIEKGQTVTLRCDPISGHDNLYWYRRVMGKEIKFLLHFVKESKQDESGMPNNRFLAERTGGTYSTLKVQPAELEDSGVYFCASTRTSGPYEQYFGPGTRLTVT.

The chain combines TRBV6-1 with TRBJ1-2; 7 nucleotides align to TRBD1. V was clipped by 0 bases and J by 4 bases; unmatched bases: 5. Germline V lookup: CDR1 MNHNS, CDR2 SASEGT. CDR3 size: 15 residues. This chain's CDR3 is CASSEATGLGYGYTF. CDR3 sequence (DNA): TGTGCCAGCAGTGAAGCGACAGGGCTCGGCTATGGCTACACCTTC.

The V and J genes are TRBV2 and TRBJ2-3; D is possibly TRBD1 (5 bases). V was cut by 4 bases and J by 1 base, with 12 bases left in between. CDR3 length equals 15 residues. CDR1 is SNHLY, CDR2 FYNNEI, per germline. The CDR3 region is CASSVGERGTDTQYF. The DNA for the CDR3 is TGTGCCAGCAGTGTAGGGGAAAGGGGCACAGATACGCAGTATTTT.

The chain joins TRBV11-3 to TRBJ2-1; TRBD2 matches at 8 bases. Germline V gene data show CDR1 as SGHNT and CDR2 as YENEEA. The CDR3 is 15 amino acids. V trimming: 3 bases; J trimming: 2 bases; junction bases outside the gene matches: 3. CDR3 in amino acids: CASSFSGGTYNEQFF. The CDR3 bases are TGTGCCAGCAGCTTCTCGGGGGGGACCTACAATGAGCAGTTCTTC.

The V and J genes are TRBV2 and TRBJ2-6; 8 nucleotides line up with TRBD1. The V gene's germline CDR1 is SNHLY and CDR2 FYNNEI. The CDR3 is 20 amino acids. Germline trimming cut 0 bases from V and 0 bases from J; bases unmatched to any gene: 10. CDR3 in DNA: TGTGCCAGCAGTGAAGCTCTGCCGGGGGACAGGAGCTCTGGGGCCAACGTCCTGACTTTC. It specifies CASSEALPGDRSSGANVLTF.

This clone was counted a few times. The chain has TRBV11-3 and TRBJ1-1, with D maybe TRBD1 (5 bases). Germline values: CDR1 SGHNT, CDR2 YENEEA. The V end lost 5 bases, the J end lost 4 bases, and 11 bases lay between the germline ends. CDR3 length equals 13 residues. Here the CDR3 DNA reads TGTGCCAGCAGCCCTCCAGGGTCCACTGAAGCTTTCTTT. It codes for CASSPPGSTEAFF.

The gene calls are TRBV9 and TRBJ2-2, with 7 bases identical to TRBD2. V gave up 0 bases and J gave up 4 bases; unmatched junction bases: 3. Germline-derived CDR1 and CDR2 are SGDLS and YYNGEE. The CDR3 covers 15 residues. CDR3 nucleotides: TGTGCCAGCAGCGTAGCTCGACTAGCCACCGGGGAGCTGTTTTTT. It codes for CASSVARLATGELFF.

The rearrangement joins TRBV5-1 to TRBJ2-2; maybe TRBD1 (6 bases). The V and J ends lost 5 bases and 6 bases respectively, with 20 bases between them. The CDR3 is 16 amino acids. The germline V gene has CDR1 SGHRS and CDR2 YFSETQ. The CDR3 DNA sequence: TGCGCCAGCAGTTCGAAGCAGGGGTCAGGTTCCGGGGAGCTGTTTTTT. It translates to CASSSKQGSGSGELFF.

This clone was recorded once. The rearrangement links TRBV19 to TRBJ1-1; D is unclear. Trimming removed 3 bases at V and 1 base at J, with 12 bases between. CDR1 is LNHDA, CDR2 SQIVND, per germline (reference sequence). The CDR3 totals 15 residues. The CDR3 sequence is CASSIPTRKNTEAFF. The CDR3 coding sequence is TGTGCCAGTAGTATCCCGACAAGGAAGAACACTGAAGCTTTCTTT.

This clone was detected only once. The CDR3, as DNA: TGTGCCAGCAGTGAATTCAAACCCCGGTCACCCCTCCACTTT. This sequence encodes CASSEFKPRSPLHF. The rearrangement joins TRBV25-1 to TRBJ1-6; no firm D call. Germline V CDR1 and CDR2: MGHDK, SYGVNS. V shed 1 base and J shed 10 bases, with 11 bases lying between them. This CDR3 comprises 14 residues.

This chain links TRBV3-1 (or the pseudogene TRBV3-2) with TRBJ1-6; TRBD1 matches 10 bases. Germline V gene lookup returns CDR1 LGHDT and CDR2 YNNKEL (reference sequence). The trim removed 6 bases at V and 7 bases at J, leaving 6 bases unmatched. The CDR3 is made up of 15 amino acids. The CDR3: CASSPTTGGNSPLHF. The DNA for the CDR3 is TGTGCCAGCAGTCCGACGACAGGGGGCAATTCACCCCTCCACTTT.

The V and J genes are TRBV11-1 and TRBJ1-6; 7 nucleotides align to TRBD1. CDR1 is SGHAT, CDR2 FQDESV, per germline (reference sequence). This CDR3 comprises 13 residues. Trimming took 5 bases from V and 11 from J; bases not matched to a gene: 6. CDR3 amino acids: CASSPGTGAPLHF. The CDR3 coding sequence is TGTGCCAGCAGCCCCGGAACAGGGGCACCCCTCCACTTT.

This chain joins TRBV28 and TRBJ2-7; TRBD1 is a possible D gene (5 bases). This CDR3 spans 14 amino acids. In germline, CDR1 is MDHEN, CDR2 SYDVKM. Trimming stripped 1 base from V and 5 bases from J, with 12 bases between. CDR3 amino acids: CASSLFPGPNEQYF. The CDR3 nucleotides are TGTGCCAGCAGTTTATTTCCAGGGCCCAACGAGCAGTACTTC.